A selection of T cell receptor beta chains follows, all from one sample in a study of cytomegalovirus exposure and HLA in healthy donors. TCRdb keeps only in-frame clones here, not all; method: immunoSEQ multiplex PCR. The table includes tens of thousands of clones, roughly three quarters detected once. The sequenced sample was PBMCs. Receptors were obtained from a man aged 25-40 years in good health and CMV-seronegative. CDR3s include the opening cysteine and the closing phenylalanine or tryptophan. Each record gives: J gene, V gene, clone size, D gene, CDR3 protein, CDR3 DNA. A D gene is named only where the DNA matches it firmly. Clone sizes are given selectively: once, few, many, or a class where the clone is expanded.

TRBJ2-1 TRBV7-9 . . CASSPWAGSSYNEQFF TGTGCCAGCAGCCCCTGGGCGGGTAGCTCCTACAATGAGCAGTTCTTC
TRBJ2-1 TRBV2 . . CASIKEGDEQFF TGTGCCAGCATAAAAGAGGGGGATGAGCAGTTCTTC
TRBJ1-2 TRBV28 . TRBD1 CASSDNQGAQGYTF TGTGCCAGCAGTGATAACCAGGGGGCGCAGGGCTACACCTTC
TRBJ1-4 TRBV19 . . CASSAGPSTNEKLFF TGTGCCAGTAGTGCGGGTCCTTCAACTAATGAAAAACTGTTTTTT
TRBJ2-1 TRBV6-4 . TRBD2 CASSVLGTSGGRNEQFF TGTGCCAGCAGTGTCCTCGGGACTAGCGGGGGACGCAATGAGCAGTTCTTC
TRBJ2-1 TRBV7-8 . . CASSLTLLGGNEQFF TGTGCCAGCAGCTTAACTCTCCTGGGGGGCAATGAGCAGTTCTTC
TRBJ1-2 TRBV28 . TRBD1 CASGDRAVVAF TGTGCCAGCGGGGACAGGGCGGTCGTTGCCTTC
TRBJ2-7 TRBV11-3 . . CASSLGSPPNEQYF TGTGCCAGCAGCTTAGGTAGTCCGCCTAACGAGCAGTACTTC
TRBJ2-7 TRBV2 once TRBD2 CASRELAGVAYYEQYF TGTGCCAGCAGGGAACTAGCGGGAGTAGCTTATTACGAGCAGTACTTC
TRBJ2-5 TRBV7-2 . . CASSLVGEEGTQYF TGTGCCAGCAGCTTAGTCGGGGAGGAGGGGACCCAGTACTTC
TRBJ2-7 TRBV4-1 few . CASSQAGEQYF TGCGCCAGCAGCCAAGCGGGAGAGCAGTACTTC
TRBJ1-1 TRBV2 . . CASLSTEAFF TGTGCCAGCTTGAGTACTGAAGCTTTCTTT
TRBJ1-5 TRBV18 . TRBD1 CASSTGQEQPQHF TGTGCCAGCTCGACAGGGCAGGAGCAGCCCCAGCATTTT
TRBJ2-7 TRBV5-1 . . CASSLGGTGPEQYF TGCGCCAGCAGCTTGGGGGGCACAGGGCCAGAGCAGTACTTC